This entry lists 8 T cell receptor beta chains sequenced from one sample in a study of blood T cell repertoires in COVID-19. Some clones are missing from TCRdb's copy, which holds only in-frame ones; the method was immunoSEQ multiplex PCR. The sample lists roughly 450,000 clones; about 90% were seen once. The material sequenced was PBMCs or T cells enriched from blood (not recorded which). Receptor source: a young man who had recovered from COVID-19.

This chain uses TRBV29-1 with TRBJ1-4, with 8 bases fitting TRBD1. The CDR3 covers 12 residues. CDR1 is SQVTM and CDR2 is ANQGSEA in the germline V gene. V shed 7 bases and J 8 bases; nucleotides not matched to a gene: 6. CDR3 amino acids: CSAFDRGEKLFF. In DNA form, the CDR3 reads TGCAGCGCGTTTGACAGGGGCGAAAAACTGTTTTTT. The whole variable domain, filled in from reference TRBV29-1 and TRBJ1-4, reads SAVISQKPSRDICQRGTSLTIQCQVDSQVTMMFWYRQQPGQSLTLIATANQGSEATYESGFVIDKFPISRPNLTFSTLTVSNMSPEDSSIYLCSAFDRGEKLFFGSGTQLSVL.

This chain joins TRBV27 and TRBJ1-4; D gene uncertain. Trimming removed 8 bases at V and 0 bases at J, with 16 bases between. This CDR3 comprises 16 residues. Germline V gene sequence: CDR1 MNHEY, CDR2 SMNVEV (reference sequence). CDR3 in DNA: TGTGCCAGCTCTACAAGGGAGACGGCAACTAATGAAAAACTGTTTTTT. Amino acid sequence: CASSTRETATNEKLFF.

This clone occurred a few times. V gene TRBV7-9 combines with J gene TRBJ1-2, with D unresolved. CDR3 length: 15 residues. V gave up 5 bases and J gave up 7 bases, with 20 bases separating them. Germline-derived CDR1 and CDR2 are SEHNR and FQNEAQ (reference sequence). CDR3 sequence (DNA): TGTGCCAGCAGCCCGCCCCTCCTACTAGGGTCTGGCTACACCTTC. Protein: CASSPPLLLGSGYTF.

The chain joins TRBV4-1 to TRBJ2-2; 7 bases are shared with TRBD1. CDR1 is MGHRA, CDR2 YSYEKL, per germline. Trimming at V came to 3 bases and at J to 6 bases, leaving 13 bases not matched to a gene. The CDR3 has 17 amino acids. The CDR3 here is CASSHNPHTGDSGELFF. The CDR3 nucleotides are TGCGCCAGCAGCCATAACCCTCATACAGGGGATTCCGGGGAGCTGTTTTTT.

This rearrangement joins TRBV24-1 to TRBJ2-3; 10 bases fit TRBD2. After removal of 0 bases from V and 2 bases from J, the junction contained 7 bases not matched to a gene. Germline CDR1 KGHDR, CDR2 SFDVKD. This CDR3 has 18 amino acids. CDR3 sequence: CATSDLKGLANHTDTQYF. The CDR3 DNA reads as TGTGCCACCAGTGATTTGAAGGGACTAGCGAACCACACAGATACGCAGTATTTT.

The chain has TRBV11-3 and TRBJ2-1, with 9 positions matching TRBD2. Germline lookup yields CDR1 SGHNT and CDR2 YENEEA. Trimming cost V 0 bases and J 5 bases; bases outside gene matches: 5. This CDR3 region has 16 residues. Here the CDR3 DNA reads TGTGCCAGCAGCTTAGACCCGGGACTAGCCCACAATGAGCAGTTCTTC. As protein: CASSLDPGLAHNEQFF.

About this clone: This same CDR3 is encoded by further DNA sequences in the sample. The genes are TRBV6-5 and TRBJ2-7, with 8 bases that match TRBD1. This CDR3 contains 13 residues. CDR1 and CDR2 (germline): MNHEY, SVGAGI. Trimming at V came to 7 bases and at J to 3 bases, leaving 5 bases not matched to a gene. CDR3: CASTGQGFYEQYF. The DNA for the CDR3 is TGTGCCAGCACCGGACAGGGCTTCTACGAGCAGTACTTC.

The CDR3 loop reads CASSEITAASEQFF. CDR3 in DNA: TGTGCCAGCAGTGAAATTACGGCGGCAAGTGAGCAGTTCTTC. The J gene is TRBJ2-1, the V gene TRBV6-1; D is uncertain. Germline CDR1 is MNHNS and CDR2 is SASEGT. The V end lost 2 bases, the J end lost 9 bases, and 14 bases lay between the germline ends. The CDR3 is 14 amino acids.